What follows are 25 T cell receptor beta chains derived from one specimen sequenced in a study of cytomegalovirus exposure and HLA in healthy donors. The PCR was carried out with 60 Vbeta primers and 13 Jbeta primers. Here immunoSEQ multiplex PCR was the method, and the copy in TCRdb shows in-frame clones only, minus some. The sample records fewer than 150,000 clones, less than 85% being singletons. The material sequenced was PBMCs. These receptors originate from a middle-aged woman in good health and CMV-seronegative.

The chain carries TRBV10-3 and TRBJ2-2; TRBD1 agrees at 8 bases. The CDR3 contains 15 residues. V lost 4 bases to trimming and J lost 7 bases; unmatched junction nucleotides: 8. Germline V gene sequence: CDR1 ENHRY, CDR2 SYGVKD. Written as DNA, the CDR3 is TGTGCCATCAGTGCCGTGACAGGGGCGGACGGGGAGCTGTTTTTT. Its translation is CAISAVTGADGELFF.

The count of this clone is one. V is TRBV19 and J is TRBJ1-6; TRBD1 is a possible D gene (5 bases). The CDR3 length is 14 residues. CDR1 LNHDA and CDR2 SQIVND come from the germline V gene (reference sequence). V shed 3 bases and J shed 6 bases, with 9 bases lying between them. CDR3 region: CASSMAGLNSPLHF. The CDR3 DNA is TGTGCCAGTAGTATGGCAGGGCTTAATTCACCCCTCCACTTT.

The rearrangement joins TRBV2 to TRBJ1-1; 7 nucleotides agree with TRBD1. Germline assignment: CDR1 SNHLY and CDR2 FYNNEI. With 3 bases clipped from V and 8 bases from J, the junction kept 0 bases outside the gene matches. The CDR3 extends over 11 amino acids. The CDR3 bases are TGTGCCAGCAGTGAGGGACAGGAAGCTTTCTTT. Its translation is CASSEGQEAFF. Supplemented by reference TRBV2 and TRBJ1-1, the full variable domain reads EPEVTQTPSHQVTQMGQEVILRCVPISNHLYFYWYRQILGQKVEFLVSFYNNEISEKSEIFDDQFSVERPDGSNFTLKIRSTKLEDSAMYFCASSEGQEAFFGQGTRLTVV.

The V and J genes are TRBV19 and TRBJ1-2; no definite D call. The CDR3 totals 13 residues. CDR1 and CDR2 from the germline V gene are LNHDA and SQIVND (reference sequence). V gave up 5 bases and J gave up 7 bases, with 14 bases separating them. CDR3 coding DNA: TGTGCCAGTAGTCCCCTCGACATGGGTGGCTACACCTTC. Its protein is CASSPLDMGGYTF.

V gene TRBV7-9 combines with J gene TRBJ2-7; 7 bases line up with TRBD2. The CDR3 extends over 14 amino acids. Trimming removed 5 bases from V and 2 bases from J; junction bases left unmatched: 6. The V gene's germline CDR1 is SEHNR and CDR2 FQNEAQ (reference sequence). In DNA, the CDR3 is TGTGCCAGCAGCGAGATAGCGGGCCCCTACGAGCAGTACTTC. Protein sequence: CASSEIAGPYEQYF.

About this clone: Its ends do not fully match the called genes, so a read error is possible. CDR3 bases: TGTGCTAGCAGCTTACTTGGGGACAGGGGCAGTGAGACCCAGTACTTC. Its protein product is CASSLLGDRGSETQYF. The rearrangement joins TRBV7-7 to TRBJ2-5; 10 nucleotides line up with TRBD1. Germline values: CDR1 SSHAT, CDR2 FNYEAQ (reference sequence). The CDR3 contains 16 residues.

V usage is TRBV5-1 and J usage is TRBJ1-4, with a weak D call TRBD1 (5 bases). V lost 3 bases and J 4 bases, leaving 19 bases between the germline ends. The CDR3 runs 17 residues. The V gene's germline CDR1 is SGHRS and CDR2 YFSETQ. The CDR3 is CASSSGVAGLSNEKLFF. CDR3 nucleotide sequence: TGCGCCAGCAGCTCGGGGGTCGCCGGTCTAAGTAATGAAAAACTGTTTTTT.

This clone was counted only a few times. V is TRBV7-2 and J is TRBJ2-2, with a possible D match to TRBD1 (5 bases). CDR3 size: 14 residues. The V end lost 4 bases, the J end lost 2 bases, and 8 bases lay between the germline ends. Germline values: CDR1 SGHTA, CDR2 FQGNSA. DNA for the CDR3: TGTGCCAGCAGCTCCCAGGGCAACACCGGGGAGCTGTTTTTT. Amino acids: CASSSQGNTGELFF.

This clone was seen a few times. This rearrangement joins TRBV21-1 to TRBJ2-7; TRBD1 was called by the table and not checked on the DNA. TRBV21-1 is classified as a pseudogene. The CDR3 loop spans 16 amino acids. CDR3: CASSTPDPDRLDEQYF. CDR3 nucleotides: TGTGCCAGCAGCACGCCGGACCCGGACAGGCTCGATGAGCAGTACTTC.

CDR3 bases: TGTGCCATTACGTGTGTTGAGGACTTGAACACTGAAGCTTTCTTT. It translates to CAITCVEDLNTEAFF. The chain is built from TRBV9 and TRBJ1-1; D is uncertain. Deletions cut 9 bases from V and 0 bases from J, with 18 bases between. Germline CDR1 SGDLS, CDR2 YYNGEE. This CDR3 spans 15 amino acids.

The CDR3 sequence is CASSWDSRANTDTQYF. DNA of the CDR3: TGTGCCAGCAGCTGGGACAGCAGAGCCAACACAGATACGCAGTATTTT. The rearrangement links TRBV5-5 to TRBJ2-3, with TRBD1 matching over 7 bases. With V trimmed by 3 bases and J by 2 bases, 9 bases remained unmatched. CDR1 is SGHKS and CDR2 is YYEKEE in the germline V gene (reference sequence). The CDR3 has 16 amino acids. Full variable domain (missing parts from reference TRBV5-5 and TRBJ2-3): DAGVTQSPTHLIKTRGQQVTLRCSPISGHKSVSWYQQVLGQGPQFIFQYYEKEERGRGNFPDRFSARQFPNYSSELNVNALLLGDSALYLCASSWDSRANTDTQYFGPGTRLTVL.

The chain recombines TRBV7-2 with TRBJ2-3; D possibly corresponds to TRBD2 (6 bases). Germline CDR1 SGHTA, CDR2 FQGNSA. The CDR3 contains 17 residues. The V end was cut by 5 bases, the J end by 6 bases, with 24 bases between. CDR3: CASSTDPGWTTDDTQYF. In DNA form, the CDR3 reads TGTGCCAGCAGCACCGACCCCGGTTGGACTACCGATGATACGCAGTATTTT.

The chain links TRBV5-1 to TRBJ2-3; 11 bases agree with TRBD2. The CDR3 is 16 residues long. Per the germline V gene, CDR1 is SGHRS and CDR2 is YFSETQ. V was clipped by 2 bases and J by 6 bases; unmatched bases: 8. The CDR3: CASSLTSGSTADTQYF. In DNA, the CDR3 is TGCGCCAGCAGCTTAACTAGCGGGAGTACCGCGGATACGCAGTATTTT. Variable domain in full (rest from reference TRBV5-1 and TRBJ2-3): KAGVTQTPRYLIKTRGQQVTLSCSPISGHRSVSWYQQTPGQGLQFLFEYFSETQRNKGNFPGRFSGRQFSNSRSEMNVSTLELGDSALYLCASSLTSGSTADTQYFGPGTRLTVL.

The CDR3 protein is CASSDGTGGGETQYF. The CDR3 DNA reads TGTGCCAGCAGCGACGGGACAGGGGGAGGGGAGACCCAGTACTTC. The J gene is TRBJ2-5, the V gene TRBV9, with 11 bases fitting TRBD1. With V trimmed by 3 bases and J by 5 bases, 6 bases remained unmatched. Germline assignment: CDR1 SGDLS and CDR2 YYNGEE. CDR3 length: 15 residues.

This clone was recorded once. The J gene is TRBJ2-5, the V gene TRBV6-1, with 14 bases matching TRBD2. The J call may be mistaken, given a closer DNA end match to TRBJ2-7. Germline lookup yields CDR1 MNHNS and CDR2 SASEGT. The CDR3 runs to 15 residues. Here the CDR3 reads CASRRTSGGTYEQYF. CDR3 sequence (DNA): TGTGCCAGCAGGCGGACTAGCGGGGGGACCTACGAGCAGTACTTC.

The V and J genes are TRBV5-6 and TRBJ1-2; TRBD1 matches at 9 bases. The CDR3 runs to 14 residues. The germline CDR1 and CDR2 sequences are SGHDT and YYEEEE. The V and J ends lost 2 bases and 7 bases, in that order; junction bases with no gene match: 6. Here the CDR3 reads CASSLGQGLVGYTF. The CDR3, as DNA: TGTGCCAGCAGCTTAGGACAGGGGCTGGTTGGCTACACCTTC.

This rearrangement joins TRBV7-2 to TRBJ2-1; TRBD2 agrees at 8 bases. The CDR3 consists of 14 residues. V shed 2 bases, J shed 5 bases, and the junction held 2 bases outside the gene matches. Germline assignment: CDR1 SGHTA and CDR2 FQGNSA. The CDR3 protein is CASSLSSGDNEQFF. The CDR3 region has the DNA TGTGCCAGCAGCTTAAGTAGCGGGGACAATGAGCAGTTCTTC.

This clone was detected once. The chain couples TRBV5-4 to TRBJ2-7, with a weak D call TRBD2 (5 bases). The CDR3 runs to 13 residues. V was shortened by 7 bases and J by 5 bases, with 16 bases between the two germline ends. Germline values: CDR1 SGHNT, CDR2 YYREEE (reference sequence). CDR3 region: CASHWTPVDEQYF. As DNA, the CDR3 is TGTGCCAGCCACTGGACTCCGGTGGACGAGCAGTACTTC.

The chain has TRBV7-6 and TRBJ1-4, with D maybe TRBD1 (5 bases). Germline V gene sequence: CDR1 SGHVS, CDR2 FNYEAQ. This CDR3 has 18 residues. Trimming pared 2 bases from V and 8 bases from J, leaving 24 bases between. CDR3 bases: TGTGCCAGCAGCTTACCATTAGGGGAGGAGACAGAAGAGGAAAAACTGTTTTTT. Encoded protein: CASSLPLGEETEEEKLFF.

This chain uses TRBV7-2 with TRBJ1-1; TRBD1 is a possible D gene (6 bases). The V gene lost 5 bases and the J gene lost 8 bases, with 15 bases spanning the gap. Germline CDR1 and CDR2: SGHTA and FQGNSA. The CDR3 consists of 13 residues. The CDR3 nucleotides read TGTGCCAGCAGCGTCCCCCCAGGGGTGGAAGCTTTCTTT. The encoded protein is CASSVPPGVEAFF. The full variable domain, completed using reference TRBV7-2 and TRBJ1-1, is GAGVSQSPSNKVTEKGKDVELRCDPISGHTALYWYRQSLGQGLEFLIYFQGNSAPDKSGLPSDRFSAERTGGSVSTLTIQRTQQEDSAVYLCASSVPPGVEAFFGQGTRLTVV.

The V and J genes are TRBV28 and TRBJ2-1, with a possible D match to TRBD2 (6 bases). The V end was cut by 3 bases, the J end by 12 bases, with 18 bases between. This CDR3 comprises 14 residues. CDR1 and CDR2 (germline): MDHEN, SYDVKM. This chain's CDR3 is CASSLGGTPVRQFF. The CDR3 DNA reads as TGTGCCAGCAGTTTGGGCGGGACCCCGGTTAGGCAGTTCTTC.

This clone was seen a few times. Here the CDR3 reads CASSPWGGGTDTQYF. In DNA form, the CDR3 reads TGCGCCAGCAGCCCTTGGGGAGGGGGAACAGATACGCAGTATTTT. V usage is TRBV5-1 and J usage is TRBJ2-3, with a possible D match to TRBD2 (7 bases). Deletions cut 4 bases from V and 3 bases from J, with 15 bases between. Germline V gene lookup returns CDR1 SGHRS and CDR2 YFSETQ. This CDR3 has 15 residues.

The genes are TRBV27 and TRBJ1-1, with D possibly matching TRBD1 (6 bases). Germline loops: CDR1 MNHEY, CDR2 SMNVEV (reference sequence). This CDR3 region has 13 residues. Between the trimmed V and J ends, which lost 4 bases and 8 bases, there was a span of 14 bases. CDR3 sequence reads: CASSSNRAWEAFF. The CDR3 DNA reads TGTGCCAGCAGTTCAAACAGGGCGTGGGAAGCTTTCTTT.

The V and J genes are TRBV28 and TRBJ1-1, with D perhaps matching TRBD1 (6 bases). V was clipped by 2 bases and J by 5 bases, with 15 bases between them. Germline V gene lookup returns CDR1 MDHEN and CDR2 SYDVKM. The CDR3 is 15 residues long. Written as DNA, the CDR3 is TGTGCCAGCAGTTTACCCGACAGGTTTGAGACTGAAGCTTTCTTT. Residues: CASSLPDRFETEAFF.

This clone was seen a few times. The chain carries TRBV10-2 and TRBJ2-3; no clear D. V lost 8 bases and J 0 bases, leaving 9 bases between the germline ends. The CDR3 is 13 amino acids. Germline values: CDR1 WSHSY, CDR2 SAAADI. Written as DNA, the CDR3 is TGCGCCAGCCGCACCCAGAGCACAGATACGCAGTATTTT. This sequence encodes CASRTQSTDTQYF.